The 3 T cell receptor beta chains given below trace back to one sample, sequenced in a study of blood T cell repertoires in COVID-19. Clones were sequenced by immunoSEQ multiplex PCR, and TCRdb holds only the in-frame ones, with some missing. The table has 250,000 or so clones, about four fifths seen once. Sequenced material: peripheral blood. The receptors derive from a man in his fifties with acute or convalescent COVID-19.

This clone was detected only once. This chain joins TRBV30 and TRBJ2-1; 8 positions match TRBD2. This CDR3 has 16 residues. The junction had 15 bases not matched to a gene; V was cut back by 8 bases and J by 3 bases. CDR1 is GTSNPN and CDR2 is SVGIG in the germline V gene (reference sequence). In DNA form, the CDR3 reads TGTGCCGGCCGCCCCCGACTAGCGCAGCTCTACAATGAGCAGTTCTTC. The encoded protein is CAGRPRLAQLYNEQFF.

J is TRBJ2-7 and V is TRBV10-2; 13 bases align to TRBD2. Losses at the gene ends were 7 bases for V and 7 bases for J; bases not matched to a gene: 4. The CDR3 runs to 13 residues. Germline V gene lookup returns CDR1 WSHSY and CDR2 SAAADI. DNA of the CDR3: TGCGCCAGCACACTAGCGGGAGGGTTGGAGCAGTACTTC. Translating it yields CASTLAGGLEQYF.

The CDR3 DNA reads as TGTGCCAGCAGTTACGGGACAGGGGGGGGTCAGCCCCAGCATTTT. Amino acid sequence: CASSYGTGGGQPQHF. V usage is TRBV6-5 and J usage is TRBJ1-5, with 11 positions matching TRBD1. The V segment lost 2 bases and the J segment 6 bases; nucleotides outside the gene matches: 3. The germline V gene has CDR1 MNHEY and CDR2 SVGAGI. The CDR3 is made up of 15 amino acids.